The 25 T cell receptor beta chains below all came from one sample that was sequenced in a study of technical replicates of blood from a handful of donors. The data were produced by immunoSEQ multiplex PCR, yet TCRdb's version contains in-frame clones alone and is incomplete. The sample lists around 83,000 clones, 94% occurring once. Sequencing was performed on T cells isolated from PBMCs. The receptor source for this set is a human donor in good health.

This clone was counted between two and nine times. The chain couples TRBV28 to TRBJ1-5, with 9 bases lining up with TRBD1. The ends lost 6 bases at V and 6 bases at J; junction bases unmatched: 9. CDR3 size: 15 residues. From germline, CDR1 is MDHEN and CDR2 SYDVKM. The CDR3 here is CASRWGQGYIQPQHF. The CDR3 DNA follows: TGTGCCAGCAGATGGGGACAGGGTTACATTCAGCCCCAGCATTTT.

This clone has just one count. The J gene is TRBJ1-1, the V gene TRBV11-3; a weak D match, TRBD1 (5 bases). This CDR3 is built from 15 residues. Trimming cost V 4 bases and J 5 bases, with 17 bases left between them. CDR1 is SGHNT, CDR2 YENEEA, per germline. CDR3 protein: CASSSENGQYTEAFF. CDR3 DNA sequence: TGTGCCAGCAGCTCCGAAAATGGACAATATACTGAAGCTTTCTTT.

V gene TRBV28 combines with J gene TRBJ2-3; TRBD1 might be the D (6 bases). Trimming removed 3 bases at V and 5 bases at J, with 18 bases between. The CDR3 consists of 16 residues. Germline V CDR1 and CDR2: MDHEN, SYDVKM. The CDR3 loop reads CASSFLGRGFEDTQYF. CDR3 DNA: TGTGCCAGCAGTTTTTTGGGCAGGGGCTTTGAAGATACGCAGTATTTT.

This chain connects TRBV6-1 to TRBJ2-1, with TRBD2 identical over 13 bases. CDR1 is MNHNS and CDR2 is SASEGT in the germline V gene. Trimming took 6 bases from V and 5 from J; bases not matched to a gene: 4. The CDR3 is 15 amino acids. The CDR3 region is CASRRGTSGDNEQFF. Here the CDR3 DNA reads TGTGCCAGCAGGAGAGGGACTAGCGGGGACAATGAGCAGTTCTTC.

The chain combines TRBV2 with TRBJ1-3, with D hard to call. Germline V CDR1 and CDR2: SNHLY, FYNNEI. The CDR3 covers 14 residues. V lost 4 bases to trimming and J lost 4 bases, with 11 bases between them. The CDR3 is CASSGLLRGNTIYF. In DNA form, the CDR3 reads TGTGCCAGCAGTGGCTTACTGAGGGGAAACACCATATATTTT. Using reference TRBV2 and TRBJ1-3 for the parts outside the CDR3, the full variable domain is EPEVTQTPSHQVTQMGQEVILRCVPISNHLYFYWYRQILGQKVEFLVSFYNNEISEKSEIFDDQFSVERPDGSNFTLKIRSTKLEDSAMYFCASSGLLRGNTIYFGEGSWLTVV.

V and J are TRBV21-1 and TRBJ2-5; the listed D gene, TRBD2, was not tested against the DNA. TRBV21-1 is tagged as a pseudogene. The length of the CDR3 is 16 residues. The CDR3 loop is CASSEGRLAGEETQYF. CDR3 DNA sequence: TGTGCCAGCAGCGAAGGGAGGCTAGCGGGCGAAGAGACCCAGTACTTC.

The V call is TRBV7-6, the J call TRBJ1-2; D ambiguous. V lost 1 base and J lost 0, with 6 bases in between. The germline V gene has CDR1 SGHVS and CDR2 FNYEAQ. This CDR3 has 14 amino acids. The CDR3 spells CASSLGPANYGYTF. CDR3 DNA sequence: TGTGCCAGCAGCTTAGGGCCAGCTAACTATGGCTACACCTTC.

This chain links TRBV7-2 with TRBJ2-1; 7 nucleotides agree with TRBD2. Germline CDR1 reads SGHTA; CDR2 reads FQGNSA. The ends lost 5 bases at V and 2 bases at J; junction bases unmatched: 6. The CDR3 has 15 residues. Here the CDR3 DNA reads TGTGCCAGCAGCGGGGCGGGAGTACCCTACAATGAGCAGTTCTTC. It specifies CASSGAGVPYNEQFF.

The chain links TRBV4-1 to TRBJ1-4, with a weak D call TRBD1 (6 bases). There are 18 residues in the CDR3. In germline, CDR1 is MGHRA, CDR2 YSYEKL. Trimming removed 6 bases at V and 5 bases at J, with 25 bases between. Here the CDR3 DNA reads TGCGCCAGCAGGCCCAGGGGCGAGCCCCATGGCTCGAATGAAAAACTGTTTTTT. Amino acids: CASRPRGEPHGSNEKLFF.

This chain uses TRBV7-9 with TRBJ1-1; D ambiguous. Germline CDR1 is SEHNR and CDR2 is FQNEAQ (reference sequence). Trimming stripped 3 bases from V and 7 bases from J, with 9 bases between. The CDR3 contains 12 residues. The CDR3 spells CASSFRNYEAFF. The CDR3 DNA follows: TGTGCCAGCAGCTTTCGGAACTATGAAGCTTTCTTT.

CDR3 loop: CASSPVQGELGTQYF. DNA for the CDR3: TGTGCCAGCTCACCAGTACAGGGAGAGTTAGGTACGCAGTATTTT. This chain joins TRBV18 and TRBJ2-3; tentative D call: TRBD1 (6 bases). V lost 2 bases, J lost 8 bases, and 17 bases lay in between. The CDR3 is 15 amino acids. Germline CDR1 is KGHSH and CDR2 is LQKENI. Based on the CDR3 plus reference TRBV18 and TRBJ2-3, the full variable domain is NAGVMQNPRHLVRRRGQEARLRCSPMKGHSHVYWYRQLPEEGLKFMVYLQKENIIDESGMPKERFSAEFPKEGPSILRIQQVVRGDSAAYFCASSPVQGELGTQYFGPGTRLTVL.

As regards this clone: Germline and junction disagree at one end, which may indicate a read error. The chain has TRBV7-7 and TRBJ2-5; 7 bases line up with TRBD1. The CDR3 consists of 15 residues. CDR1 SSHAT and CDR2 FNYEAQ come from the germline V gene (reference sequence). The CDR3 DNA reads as TGTGCTAGCAGCTCTACAGGGACAGTCCAAGAGACCCAGTACTTC. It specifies CASSSTGTVQETQYF.

Written as DNA, the CDR3 is TGTGCCAGCAGCTTACTAGCGGGGGGGCCCCGTCCCCTCAATGAGCAGTTCTTC. Residues: CASSLLAGGPRPLNEQFF. The chain joins TRBV13 to TRBJ2-1; 12 bases align to TRBD2. V trimming: 2 bases; J trimming: 6 bases; junction bases outside the gene matches: 11. The CDR3 contains 18 residues. CDR1 is PRHDT and CDR2 is FYEKMQ in the germline V gene (reference sequence).

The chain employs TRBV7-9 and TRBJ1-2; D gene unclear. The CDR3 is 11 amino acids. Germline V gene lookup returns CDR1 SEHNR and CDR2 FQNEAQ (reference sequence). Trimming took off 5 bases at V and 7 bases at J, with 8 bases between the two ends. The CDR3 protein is CASSPGFGYTF. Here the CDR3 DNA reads TGTGCCAGCAGCCCGGGATTTGGCTACACCTTC.

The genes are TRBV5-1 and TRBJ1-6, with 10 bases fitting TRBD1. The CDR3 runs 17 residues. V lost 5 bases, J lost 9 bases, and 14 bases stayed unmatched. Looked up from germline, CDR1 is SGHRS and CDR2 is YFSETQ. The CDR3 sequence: CASSSEIGQGEGSPLHF. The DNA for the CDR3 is TGCGCCAGCAGTTCCGAGATAGGACAGGGGGAGGGTTCACCCCTCCACTTT.

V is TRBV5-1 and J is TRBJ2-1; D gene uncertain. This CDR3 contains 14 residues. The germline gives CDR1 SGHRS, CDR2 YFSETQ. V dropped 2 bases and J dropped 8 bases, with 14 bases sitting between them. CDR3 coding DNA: TGCGCCAGCAGCTTAGAGAACAGCAGGCATGAGCAGTTCTTC. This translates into CASSLENSRHEQFF.

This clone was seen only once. In DNA form, the CDR3 reads TGTGCCTCTGGACAGCCGACCACAGATACGCAGTATTTT. Its translation: CASGQPTTDTQYF. The chain links TRBV2 to TRBJ2-3; D is possibly TRBD1 (6 bases). Deletions cut 11 bases from V and 2 bases from J, with 14 bases between. The CDR3 is 13 residues long. Germline CDR1 is SNHLY and CDR2 is FYNNEI. Drawing the rest from reference TRBV2 and TRBJ2-3, the complete variable domain is EPEVTQTPSHQVTQMGQEVILRCVPISNHLYFYWYRQILGQKVEFLVSFYNNEISEKSEIFDDQFSVERPDGSNFTLKIRSTKLEDSAMYFCASGQPTTDTQYFGPGTRLTVL.

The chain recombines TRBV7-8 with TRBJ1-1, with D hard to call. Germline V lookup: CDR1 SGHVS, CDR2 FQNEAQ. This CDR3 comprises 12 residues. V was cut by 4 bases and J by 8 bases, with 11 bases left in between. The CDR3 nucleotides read TGTGCCAGCAGCTCCTGGGCGGGGGAAGCTTTCTTT. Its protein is CASSSWAGEAFF.

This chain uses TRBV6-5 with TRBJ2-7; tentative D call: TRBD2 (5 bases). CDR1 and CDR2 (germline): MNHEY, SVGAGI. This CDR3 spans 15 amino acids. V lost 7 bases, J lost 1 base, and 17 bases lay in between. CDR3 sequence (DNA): TGTGCCAGCACCGTATCTGGCCGGGGATCCTACGAGCAGTACTTC. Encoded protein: CASTVSGRGSYEQYF.

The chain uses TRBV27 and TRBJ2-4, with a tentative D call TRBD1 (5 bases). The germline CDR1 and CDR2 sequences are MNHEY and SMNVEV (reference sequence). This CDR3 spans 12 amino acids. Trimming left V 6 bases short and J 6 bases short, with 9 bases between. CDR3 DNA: TGTGCCAGCAGGGGGCCTCGAAACATTCAGTACTTC. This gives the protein CASRGPRNIQYF.

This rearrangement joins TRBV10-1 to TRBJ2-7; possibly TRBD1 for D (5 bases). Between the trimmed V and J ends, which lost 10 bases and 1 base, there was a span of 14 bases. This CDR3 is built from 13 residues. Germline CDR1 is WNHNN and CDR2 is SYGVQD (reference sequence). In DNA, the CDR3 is TGCGCCACCGGCAAGACAGATTCCTACGAGCAGTACTTC. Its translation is CATGKTDSYEQYF.

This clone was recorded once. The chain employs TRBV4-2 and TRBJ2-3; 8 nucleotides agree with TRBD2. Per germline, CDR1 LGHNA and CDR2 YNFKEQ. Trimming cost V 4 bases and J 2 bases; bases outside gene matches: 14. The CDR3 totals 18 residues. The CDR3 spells CASSPAVGTRIPTDTQYF. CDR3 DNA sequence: TGTGCCAGCAGCCCCGCGGTAGGGACTAGAATCCCCACAGATACGCAGTATTTT.

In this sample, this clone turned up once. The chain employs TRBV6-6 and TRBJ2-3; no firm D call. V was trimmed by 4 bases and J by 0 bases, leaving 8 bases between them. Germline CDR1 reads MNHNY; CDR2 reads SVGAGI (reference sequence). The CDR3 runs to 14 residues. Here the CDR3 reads CASSSRSSTDTQYF. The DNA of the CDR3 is TGTGCCAGCAGTTCGCGTTCTAGCACAGATACGCAGTATTTT.

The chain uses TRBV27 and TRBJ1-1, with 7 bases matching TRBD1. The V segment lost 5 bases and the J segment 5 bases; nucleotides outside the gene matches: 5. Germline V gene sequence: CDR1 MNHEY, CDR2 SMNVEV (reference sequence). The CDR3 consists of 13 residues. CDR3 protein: CASSPGGLTEAFF. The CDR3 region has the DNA TGTGCCAGCAGTCCAGGGGGTTTGACTGAAGCTTTCTTT.

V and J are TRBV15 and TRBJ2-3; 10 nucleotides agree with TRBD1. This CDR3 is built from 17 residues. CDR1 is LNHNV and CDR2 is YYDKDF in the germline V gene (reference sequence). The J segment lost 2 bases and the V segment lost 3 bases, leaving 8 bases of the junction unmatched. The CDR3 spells CATSSSPGQGTTDTQYF. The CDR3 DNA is TGTGCCACCAGCAGCAGTCCGGGACAGGGGACCACAGATACGCAGTATTTT. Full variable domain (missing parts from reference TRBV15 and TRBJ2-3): DAMVIQNPRYQVTQFGKPVTLSCSQTLNHNVMYWYQQKSSQAPKLLFHYYDKDFNNEADTPDNFQSRRPNTSFCFLDIRSPGLGDTAMYLCATSSSPGQGTTDTQYFGPGTRLTVL.